Listed below are T cell receptor beta chains from one sample, sequenced in a study of beta chain features in type 1 diabetes. Generated by immunoSEQ multiplex PCR, the TCRdb table keeps only in-frame clones and is missing some. The table lists 600,000 to 750,000 clones, 12% of them singletons. The sequencing input was naive CD4+ T cells from blood. These receptors all stem from a man aged 25 to 45 with type 1 diabetes. The CDR3 runs from the conserved cysteine through the conserved F or W. The D gene is left open where the match is weak. Size is stated for part of the rows, as once, few or many counts, or as a class when the clone is expanded.

J gene | V gene | D gene | clone size | CDR3 length | CDR3 DNA | CDR3 protein
TRBJ2-4 | TRBV5-1 | . | . | 13 | TGCGCCAGCAGCTTGGACCGGGCTAACATTCAGTACTTC | CASSLDRANIQYF
TRBJ2-3 | TRBV25-1 | . | few | 13 | TGTGCCAGCAAGAGGGGTAGCACAGATACGCAGTATTTT | CASKRGSTDTQYF
TRBJ2-1 | TRBV5-4 | TRBD1 | . | 15 | TGTGCCAGCAGCTTGACGGGACAGGGCTACAATGAGCAGTTCTTC | CASSLTGQGYNEQFF
TRBJ2-7 | TRBV4-3 | . | few | 15 | TGCGCCAGCAGCCAAGATAAGGCAGGGCCCTACGAGCAGTACTTC | CASSQDKAGPYEQYF
TRBJ1-2 | TRBV2 | . | few | 14 | TGTGCCAGCAGTCCCACAGGGTTGAACTATGGCTACACCTTC | CASSPTGLNYGYTF
TRBJ2-2 | TRBV11-3 | . | few | 15 | TGTGCCAGCAGCTTCAGCCTGTGGACACGAGGGGAGCTGTTTTTT | CASSFSLWTRGELFF
TRBJ1-5 | TRBV5-1 | . | few | 13 | TGCGCCAGCAGCGAGAAATCTAATCAGCCCCAGCATTTT | CASSEKSNQPQHF
TRBJ1-4 | TRBV4-2 | . | . | 17 | TGTGCCAGCAGCGCCGGGCGGGAGCCCCCAACTAATGAAAAACTGTTTTTT | CASSAGREPPTNEKLFF
TRBJ2-6 | TRBV5-1 | . | . | 14 | TGCGCCAGCAGCGTATCGTCTGGGGCCAACGTCCTGACTTTC | CASSVSSGANVLTF
TRBJ2-1 | TRBV4-3 | TRBD2 | few | 16 | TGCGCCAGCAGCCAAGCGGCGGCTAGCGGGGGCAATGAGCAGTTCTTC | CASSQAAASGGNEQFF
TRBJ2-2 | TRBV7-8 | . | . | 14 | TGTGCCAGCAGAGGCCAATCTCGCACCGGGGAGCTGTTTTTT | CASRGQSRTGELFF
TRBJ2-3 | TRBV2 | TRBD2 | few | 14 | TGTGCCAGCAGTGGACTAGCGGGGGCAGATACGCAGTATTTT | CASSGLAGADTQYF
TRBJ2-3 | TRBV6-6 | TRBD2 | . | 16 | TGTGCCAGCAGTTTCCGACGACTAGCGGGCACAGATACGCAGTATTTT | CASSFRRLAGTDTQYF
TRBJ1-4 | TRBV29-1 | . | few | 11 | TGCAGCGTTGAAAACGGGGAAAAACTGTTTTTT | CSVENGEKLFF
TRBJ1-4 | TRBV25-1 | TRBD1 | few | 14 | TGTGCCAGCAGTCGGGGACAGAGTAGGGAAAAACTGTTTTTT | CASSRGQSREKLFF
TRBJ2-3 | TRBV7-2 | TRBD1 | . | 15 | TGTGCCAGCAGCTTAACGGGACAGGGCACAGATACGCAGTATTTT | CASSLTGQGTDTQYF